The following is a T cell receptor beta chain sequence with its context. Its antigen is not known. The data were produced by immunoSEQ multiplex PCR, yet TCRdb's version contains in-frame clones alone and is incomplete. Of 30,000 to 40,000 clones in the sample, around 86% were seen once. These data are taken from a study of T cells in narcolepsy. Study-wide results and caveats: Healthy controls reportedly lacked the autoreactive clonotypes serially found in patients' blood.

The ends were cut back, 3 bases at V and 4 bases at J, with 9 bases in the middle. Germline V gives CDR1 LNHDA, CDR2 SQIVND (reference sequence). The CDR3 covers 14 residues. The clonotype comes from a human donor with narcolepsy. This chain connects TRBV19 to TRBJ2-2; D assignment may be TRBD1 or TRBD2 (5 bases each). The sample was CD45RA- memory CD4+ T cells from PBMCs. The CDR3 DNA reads TGTGCCAGTAGTATGGGACCGTCCACCGGGGAGCTGTTTTTT. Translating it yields CASSMGPSTGELFF.